A single sample is the source of the 4 T cell receptor beta chains below, sequenced in a study of graft-versus-host responses after intestinal transplantation. Clones were sequenced by immunoSEQ multiplex PCR, and TCRdb holds only the in-frame ones, with some missing. The profile covers approximately 24,000 clones, with around 96% appearing a single time and less than 0.85% taken by the ten largest. The sample in question was PBMCs, obtained roughly 30 days after intestinal transplant. These receptors all come from a human patient who received an intestinal transplant, so some T cells may come from the graft donor.

CDR3 DNA sequence: TGTGCCAGCAGCCCGTTTGCCGCGACCGCGGACGAGCAGTACTTC. Translated: CASSPFAATADEQYF. The genes are TRBV7-9 and TRBJ2-7; D uncertain. This CDR3 is built from 15 residues. V lost 5 bases and J lost 5, with 19 bases in between. Germline CDR1 SEHNR, CDR2 FQNEAQ (reference sequence).

CDR3 nucleotides: TGCGCCAGCAGTCCACGGACAGCCCCCTACGAGCAGTACTTC. This codes for CASSPRTAPYEQYF. The chain links TRBV10-1 to TRBJ2-7; TRBD1 is a possible D gene (6 bases). V lost 5 bases and J 2 bases, leaving 13 bases between the germline ends. There are 14 residues in the CDR3. In germline, CDR1 is WNHNN, CDR2 SYGVQD (reference sequence).

The V call is TRBV4-1, the J call TRBJ2-3; no definite D call. Trimming took off 1 base at V and 11 bases at J, with 16 bases between the two ends. The CDR3 consists of 14 residues. Germline V gives CDR1 MGHRA, CDR2 YSYEKL. In DNA form, the CDR3 reads TGCGCCAGCAGCCAAGTAGGGTTGGAGACGGGGCAGTATTTT. Protein product: CASSQVGLETGQYF.

This sequence joins TRBV30 and TRBJ2-4; D ambiguous. Germline assignment: CDR1 GTSNPN and CDR2 SVGIG (reference sequence). The V end lost 1 base, the J end lost 10 bases, and 17 bases lay between the germline ends. This CDR3 region has 14 residues. Here the CDR3 DNA reads TGTGCCTGGAGTGCCCCACCGGCCGTAGGGATTCAGTACTTC. This encodes CAWSAPPAVGIQYF. Variable domain in full (rest from reference TRBV30 and TRBJ2-4): SQTIHQWPATLVQPVGSPLSLECTVEGTSNPNLYWYRQAAGRGLQLLFYSVGIGQISSEVPQNLSASRPQDRQFILSSKKLLLSDSGFYLCAWSAPPAVGIQYFGAGTRLSVL.